A selection of T cell receptor beta chains follows, all from one sample in a study of blood T cell repertoires in COVID-19. Measured with immunoSEQ multiplex PCR; TCRdb has only the in-frame clones, and not every one. Of roughly 380,000 clones in the sample, approximately 90% were seen once. Specimen: peripheral blood. Receptors were obtained from a woman in her sixties with COVID-19, enrolled during active disease. Both conserved end residues are part of each CDR3. The D gene is left open where the match is weak. Only some rows state a clone size, as once, few, many or a class for expanded clones.

clone_size | j_call | d_call | v_call | cdr3_nt | cdr3_aa
- | TRBJ1-1 | TRBD1 | TRBV3-1/TRBV3-2 | TGTGCCAGCAGCCACAGGGGGCGGACTGAAGCTTTCTTT | CASSHRGRTEAFF
- | TRBJ1-4 | - | TRBV29-1 | TGCAGCGTTGAAGATCTCGCTAAGGTTCGTCCCGAGGAGTTTTTT | CSVEDLAKVRPEEFF
- | TRBJ1-1 | TRBD1 | TRBV5-1 | TGCGCCAGCAGCGCGGACAGGGGTGGCACTGAAGCTTTCTTT | CASSADRGGTEAFF
- | TRBJ1-3 | - | TRBV5-1 | TGCGCCAGCAGCGCCTCCCAGGTTAGCTCTGGAAACACCATATATTTT | CASSASQVSSGNTIYF
- | TRBJ2-7 | TRBD1 | TRBV6-6 | TGTGCCAGCAGGGCAGGGGGTAGCTCCTACGAGCAGTACTTC | CASRAGGSSYEQYF
few | TRBJ1-4 | - | TRBV28 | TGTGCCAGCAGTCGAGGAGGTTCTAATGAAAAACTGTTTTTT | CASSRGGSNEKLFF
- | TRBJ1-2 | - | TRBV5-5 | TGTGCCAGCACCCCAACAGGGTTCTATGGCTACACCTTC | CASTPTGFYGYTF
- | TRBJ1-6 | - | TRBV6-5 | TGTGCCAGCAGAACAGGGCCCTATAATTCACCCCTCCACTTT | CASRTGPYNSPLHF
- | TRBJ2-1 | - | TRBV9 | TGTGCCAGCAACTCCGGGGACTACAATGAGCAGTTCTTC | CASNSGDYNEQFF
- | TRBJ1-6 | - | TRBV4-1 | TGCGCCAGCAGCCTTCAAGTGGGACTCAATAATTCACCCCTCCACTTT | CASSLQVGLNNSPLHF
- | TRBJ1-5 | TRBD1 | TRBV10-2 | TGCGCCAGCAGTGAATACGGGACAGGGAAACGAGATCAGCCCCAGCATTTT | CASSEYGTGKRDQPQHF
- | TRBJ2-2 | TRBD2 | TRBV28 | TGTGCCAGCCTCTGGGCGGGGGGAACGACCGGGGAGCTGTTTTTT | CASLWAGGTTGELFF
few | TRBJ2-7 | - | TRBV6-1 | TGTGCCAGCAGTGACACCCGGGGGGCCCGTTGGTACGAGCAGTACTTC | CASSDTRGARWYEQYF
- | TRBJ2-1 | - | TRBV5-1 | TGCGCCAGCAGCTTGTTTCAGGGCTATGAGCAGTTCTTC | CASSLFQGYEQFF
- | TRBJ2-1 | TRBD1 | TRBV6-2/TRBV6-3 | TGTGCCAGCAGTTACTCGCATGGGACAGGGATTATCTCCAATGAGCAGTTCTTC | CASSYSHGTGIISNEQFF
- | TRBJ1-5 | - | TRBV9 | TGTGCCAGCAGCAACGGGGGGAGTAATCAGCCCCAGCATTTT | CASSNGGSNQPQHF
once | TRBJ1-4 | - | TRBV5-1 | TGCGCCAGCAGCTTGGGACCCGAGGAAGAAAAACTGTTTTTT | CASSLGPEEEKLFF
few | TRBJ1-5 | TRBD1 | TRBV5-8 | TGTGCCAGCAGACGGACAGGGAGCAATCAGCCCCAGCATTTT | CASRRTGSNQPQHF
- | TRBJ2-6 | - | TRBV19 | TGTGCCAGTAGTCCCAGGGTTCCTGGGGCCAACGTCCTGACTTTC | CASSPRVPGANVLTF
- | TRBJ1-3 | TRBD1 | TRBV2 | TGTGCCAGCAGTGCACAGGGGAGAAACACCATATATTTT | CASSAQGRNTIYF
- | TRBJ2-7 | - | TRBV29-1 | TGCAGCGTCGGGGATGGAGGGGTTCTTTACGAGCAGTACTTC | CSVGDGGVLYEQYF
- | TRBJ1-4 | TRBD1 | TRBV30 | TGTGCCTGGAGTGTACAGGGGGTATCTGAAAAACTGTTTTTT | CAWSVQGVSEKLFF
- | TRBJ1-1 | - | TRBV19 | TGTGCCACCGACCCCACCAGGGGAGTCACTGAAGCTTTCTTT | CATDPTRGVTEAFF
- | TRBJ1-1 | TRBD1 | TRBV5-1 | TGCGCCAGCAGGGGCGGGACAGGGGAAACTCCAGCTTTCTTT | CASRGGTGETPAFF
- | TRBJ2-7 | - | TRBV25-1 | TGTGCCAGCAGTGATTGGCAGTTTAACGAGCAGTACTTC | CASSDWQFNEQYF
- | TRBJ1-3 | - | TRBV7-9 | TGTGCCAGCAGCACCAATAGGGGATCCAGCTCTGGAAACACCATATATTTT | CASSTNRGSSSGNTIYF
- | TRBJ2-1 | - | TRBV19 | TGTGCCAGTAGTATCGGACTTACCTCCTACAATGAGCAGTTCTTC | CASSIGLTSYNEQFF
- | TRBJ1-6 | TRBD1 | TRBV6-5 | TGTGCCAGCAGTTACACAGGGGACAGTCTCAATTCACCCCTCCACTTT | CASSYTGDSLNSPLHF
- | TRBJ1-3 | - | TRBV9 | TGTGCCAGCAGCGGTCCCCAGCTGGGCGCTGGAAACACCATATATTTT | CASSGPQLGAGNTIYF
- | TRBJ1-1 | TRBD1 | TRBV18 | TGTGCCAGCTCATTCGGACAGGCCGGGGACACTGAAGCTTTCTTT | CASSFGQAGDTEAFF
- | TRBJ2-7 | - | TRBV7-9 | TGTGCCAGCAGCTCCCCCCGGGACTTCTACGAGCAGTACTTC | CASSSPRDFYEQYF
- | TRBJ1-1 | - | TRBV5-1 | TGCGCCAGCAGCGGGGGGTCCAGGGCCAGGGAAGCTTTCTTT | CASSGGSRAREAFF
- | TRBJ1-5 | - | TRBV2 | TGTGCCAGCAGTGCTAGCTGGGGCAATCAGCCCCAGCATTTT | CASSASWGNQPQHF
- | TRBJ1-2 | TRBD1 | TRBV27 | TGTGCCAGCAGTACGGGACAGATCCAAAACTATGGCTACACCTTC | CASSTGQIQNYGYTF
- | TRBJ2-5 | - | TRBV11-2 | TGTGCCAGCAGCTTAGCCAGGGGTCTACAAGAGACCCAGTACTTC | CASSLARGLQETQYF
- | TRBJ2-3 | TRBD2 | TRBV7-3 | TGTGCCAGCAGCCCCGGACTGACTAGCGGGGCCCAATCGAGGGAGCCGCAGTATTTT | CASSPGLTSGAQSREPQYF
- | TRBJ2-3 | TRBD2 | TRBV6-4 | TGTGCCAGCAGAAAGTGGGGGAGGGAATCAGATACGCAGTATTTT | CASRKWGRESDTQYF
- | TRBJ1-2 | - | TRBV3-1/TRBV3-2 | TGTGCCAGCAGCCAAACGACAAGCGGCGCGGGTGGCTACACCTTC | CASSQTTSGAGGYTF
- | TRBJ2-2 | - | TRBV11-3 | TGTGCCAGCAGCTTAGGCACCCCCGGGACCGGGGAGCTGTTTTTT | CASSLGTPGTGELFF
- | TRBJ1-1 | - | TRBV5-1 | TGCGCCAGCAGGACGACAGGAGGCACTGAAGCTTTCTTT | CASRTTGGTEAFF
once | TRBJ1-1 | - | TRBV4-2 | TGTGCCAGCAGCCAAGACGGGGTCCCGAACACTGAAGCTTTCTTT | CASSQDGVPNTEAFF
- | TRBJ2-7 | - | TRBV27 | TGTGCCAGCAGTTTTGCGGAGTTGCGCCCCGCCTGCGAGCAGTACTTC | CASSFAELRPACEQYF
few | TRBJ1-2 | TRBD1 | TRBV7-2 | TGTGCCAGCGGGGGACAGCCGATTAACTATGGCTACACCTTC | CASGGQPINYGYTF
- | TRBJ1-2 | TRBD1 | TRBV4-1 | TGCGCCAGCAGCCAAGACGAGGGGGCGGGGTATGGCTACACCTTC | CASSQDEGAGYGYTF
- | TRBJ2-3 | - | TRBV9 | TGTGCCAGCAGCCCCCGCCTAGCCCAAGATACGCAGTATTTT | CASSPRLAQDTQYF
- | TRBJ1-4 | TRBD1 | TRBV7-9 | TGTGCCAGCAGCTTAGGACAGGGGGCGTCTGAAAAACTGTTTTTT | CASSLGQGASEKLFF
- | TRBJ1-2 | TRBD1 | TRBV14 | TGTGCCAGCAGCCCGACAGGGATGGGCGGCTACACCTTC | CASSPTGMGGYTF
- | TRBJ2-1 | - | TRBV18 | TGTGCCAGCTCCCCCATCTCTAGGGGCAATGAGCAGTTCTTC | CASSPISRGNEQFF
- | TRBJ2-3 | TRBD2 | TRBV27 | TGTGCCAGCAGTTTATATACCCCTGGGGTAGCGGGGGGGTCAGATACGCAGTATTTT | CASSLYTPGVAGGSDTQYF
once | TRBJ1-6 | - | TRBV7-8 | TGTGCCAGCAGCTTAGCGGAGGGAGACGGCGTTTCACCCCTCCACTTT | CASSLAEGDGVSPLHF
- | TRBJ1-1 | - | TRBV2 | TGTGCCATCCCAGGCGCGTTGAACACTGAAGCTTTCTTT | CAIPGALNTEAFF
once | TRBJ2-3 | - | TRBV5-1 | TGCGCCAGCAGCTTGGACGGTTCTAGCACAGATACGCAGTATTTT | CASSLDGSSTDTQYF
- | TRBJ2-5 | - | TRBV6-5 | TGTGCCAGCAGTTGGCGGAACCAAGAGACCCAGTACTTC | CASSWRNQETQYF
- | TRBJ2-5 | TRBD2 | TRBV7-6 | TGTGCCAGCAGCCTGGACCTAGCGGGTGTAGAGACCCAGTACTTC | CASSLDLAGVETQYF
- | TRBJ2-2 | TRBD1 | TRBV15 | TGTGCCACCAGCAGAGAAGGACAGGGTAGCGGGGAGCTGTTTTTT | CATSREGQGSGELFF
- | TRBJ1-2 | - | TRBV7-8 | TGTGCCAGCAGCTTTGGGGGCAGGACTTATGGCTACACCTTC | CASSFGGRTYGYTF